A single sample is the source of the 16 T cell receptor beta chains below, sequenced in a study of shared clonotypes between healthy human individuals. The naive CD8 fraction comprised CD45RO-negative cells positively selected for CCR7 and excluded terminally differentiated effector memory CD45RA+ cells. Data came from immunoSEQ multiplex PCR; TCRdb stores just in-frame clones and leaves some out. Among some 2,000,000 clones listed, 85% to 95% were seen once. Sequenced: naive CD8+ T cells sorted from blood. These receptors originate from a man aged 18 to 30 in good health.

The chain links TRBV6-6 to TRBJ2-7; weak D call: TRBD1 (9 bases). This CDR3 contains 16 residues. The germline CDR1 and CDR2 sequences are MNHNY and SVGAGI (reference sequence). V lost 7 bases and J lost 6, with 25 bases in between. For the CDR3, the DNA is TGTGCCAGCACTAATCATCCGGGGACAGGGACTAGCGAGCAGTACTTC. The encoded protein is CASTNHPGTGTSEQYF.

This chain uses TRBV27 with TRBJ1-5; tentative D call: TRBD1 (5 bases). Deletions cut 2 bases from V and 2 bases from J, with 13 bases between. Per germline, CDR1 MNHEY and CDR2 SMNVEV (reference sequence). The CDR3 is 16 amino acids. The chain's CDR3 is CASSLRRGDGNQPQHF. The CDR3 nucleotides are TGTGCCAGCAGTTTACGTCGGGGGGACGGCAATCAGCCCCAGCATTTT.

V gene TRBV30 combines with J gene TRBJ2-5; D could derive from TRBD1 or TRBD2 (7 bases each). Looked up from germline, CDR1 is GTSNPN and CDR2 is SVGIG (reference sequence). This CDR3 is built from 13 residues. V lost 4 bases, J lost 5 bases, and 14 bases lay in between. CDR3 sequence (DNA): TGTGCCTGGAATGACCAGGGGGGGGAGACCCAGTACTTC. It yields the protein CAWNDQGGETQYF.

The chain uses TRBV15 and TRBJ1-6; D is perhaps TRBD1 (5 bases). CDR3 length equals 14 residues. In germline, CDR1 is LNHNV, CDR2 YYDKDF (reference sequence). Trimming cost V 4 bases and J 8 bases, with 12 bases left between them. The CDR3 sequence is CATSKTTVDSPLHF. Written as DNA, the CDR3 is TGTGCCACCAGCAAGACGACAGTGGATTCACCCCTCCACTTT.

The chain combines TRBV7-6 with TRBJ2-1; no reliable D call. Germline V CDR1 and CDR2: SGHVS, FNYEAQ. This CDR3 has 12 amino acids. The germline V and J ends were trimmed by 4 bases and 9 bases, with 10 bases remaining between them. In DNA, the CDR3 is TGTGCCAGCAGCTCCGGGTACCCTGAGCAGTTCTTC. It translates to CASSSGYPEQFF. Filled out from reference TRBV7-6 and TRBJ2-1, the complete variable domain reads GAGVSQSPRYKVTKRGQDVALRCDPISGHVSLYWYRQALGQGPEFLTYFNYEAQQDKSGLPNDRFSAERPEGSISTLTIQRTEQRDSAMYRCASSSGYPEQFFGPGTRLTVL.

This rearrangement joins TRBV15 to TRBJ2-1; no firm D call. CDR3 length: 13 amino acids. Germline values: CDR1 LNHNV, CDR2 YYDKDF (reference sequence). Trimming took 0 bases from V and 6 from J, leaving 6 bases between them. The CDR3, as DNA: TGTGCCACCAGCAGAGATGTCTTCAATGAGCAGTTCTTC. This gives the protein CATSRDVFNEQFF. The full variable domain, in which reference TRBV15 and TRBJ2-1 provide the parts outside the CDR3, is DAMVIQNPRYQVTQFGKPVTLSCSQTLNHNVMYWYQQKSSQAPKLLFHYYDKDFNNEADTPDNFQSRRPNTSFCFLDIRSPGLGDTAMYLCATSRDVFNEQFFGPGTRLTVL.

The V gene is TRBV5-4, the J gene TRBJ2-7; D remains unclear. Germline V gene sequence: CDR1 SGHNT, CDR2 YYREEE (reference sequence). This CDR3 has 11 amino acids. Trimming removed 3 bases from V and 8 bases from J, with 9 bases in between. The CDR3 spells CASSSEIKQYF. Here the CDR3 DNA reads TGTGCCAGCAGCTCCGAGATTAAGCAGTACTTC.

The chain employs TRBV6-1 and TRBJ2-1; 9 nucleotides agree with TRBD2. The CDR3 covers 18 residues. V gave up 3 bases and J gave up 8 bases; unmatched junction bases: 17. Germline V gives CDR1 MNHNS, CDR2 SASEGT. The CDR3 sequence: CASSEARGFIAGVDEQFF. The CDR3 coding sequence is TGTGCCAGCAGTGAGGCCAGGGGCTTCATAGCGGGAGTCGATGAGCAGTTCTTC.

This rearrangement joins TRBV27 to TRBJ2-7; perhaps D is TRBD1 or TRBD2 (5 bases each). Germline values: CDR1 MNHEY, CDR2 SMNVEV (reference sequence). This CDR3 is 15 amino acids long. Trimming pared 4 bases from V and 3 bases from J, leaving 16 bases between. CDR3 in DNA: TGTGCCAGCAGTTATGGGACCGGGCCCATCTACGAGCAGTACTTC. Translation: CASSYGTGPIYEQYF.

The chain uses TRBV6-5 and TRBJ1-4; no reliable D call. CDR1 and CDR2 (germline): MNHEY, SVGAGI. V was pared by 3 bases and J by 3 bases, with 8 bases between. The CDR3 covers 14 residues. The CDR3 DNA reads TGTGCCAGCAGTTATTTGAGGTCTAATGAAAAACTGTTTTTT. Translated, it gives CASSYLRSNEKLFF.

In regard to this clone: This could be a read error, since a much larger clone is one nucleotide away. The chain has TRBV29-1 and TRBJ1-1; D is undetermined. The CDR3 covers 13 residues. Germline values: CDR1 SQVTM, CDR2 ANQGSEA. CDR3 region: CSVARRLNAEAFF. In nucleotides, the CDR3 is TGCAGCGTTGCCAGACGTTTGAACGCTGAAGCTTTCTTT.

The J gene is TRBJ2-5, the V gene TRBV27; the match to TRBD2 covers 14 bases. V gave up 5 bases and J gave up 4 bases; unmatched junction bases: 6. Germline CDR1 is MNHEY and CDR2 is SMNVEV (reference sequence). The CDR3 is 16 amino acids. The chain's CDR3 is CASSLGTSGSPETQYF. DNA for the CDR3: TGTGCCAGCAGTCTCGGGACTAGCGGGAGCCCAGAGACCCAGTACTTC.

V usage is TRBV27 and J usage is TRBJ2-7; D unresolved. CDR1 is MNHEY, CDR2 SMNVEV, per germline (reference sequence). The CDR3 extends over 16 amino acids. V lost 3 bases, J lost 4 bases, and 19 bases lay in between. CDR3: CASSFSNGGYLYEQYF. CDR3 nucleotides: TGTGCCAGCAGTTTCAGTAATGGTGGCTACCTTTACGAGCAGTACTTC.

This chain connects TRBV9 to TRBJ2-1; D unclear. Trimming removed 4 bases at V and 7 bases at J, with 12 bases between. CDR3 length: 13 amino acids. Germline lookup yields CDR1 SGDLS and CDR2 YYNGEE. Written as DNA, the CDR3 is TGTGCCAGCAGCCTTCCTATCTCGAATGAGCAGTTCTTC. Its translation is CASSLPISNEQFF.

The chain uses TRBV2 and TRBJ1-6; the D is unclear. The length of the CDR3 is 14 residues. The germline CDR1 and CDR2 sequences are SNHLY and FYNNEI. Trimming took 1 base from V and 3 from J, leaving 4 bases between them. CDR3 in DNA: TGTGCCAGCAGTGAAGTGGGCTATAATTCACCCCTCCACTTT. Its protein is CASSEVGYNSPLHF.

Of note for this clone: Other DNA variants within this sample encode the same CDR3. This sequence joins TRBV7-9 and TRBJ2-1; D possibly uses TRBD1 or TRBD2 (5 bases each). V lost 5 bases to trimming and J lost 0 bases, with 11 bases between them. This CDR3 contains 15 residues. CDR1 and CDR2 (germline): SEHNR, FQNEAQ (reference sequence). CDR3 DNA: TGTGCCAGCAGCCCCTCAGGGAGCTCCTACAATGAGCAGTTCTTC. It codes for CASSPSGSSYNEQFF. Filled out from reference TRBV7-9 and TRBJ2-1, the complete variable domain reads DTGVSQNPRHKITKRGQNVTFRCDPISEHNRLYWYRQTLGQGPEFLTYFQNEAQLEKSRLLSDRFSAERPKGSFSTLEIQRTEQGDSAMYLCASSPSGSSYNEQFFGPGTRLTVL.